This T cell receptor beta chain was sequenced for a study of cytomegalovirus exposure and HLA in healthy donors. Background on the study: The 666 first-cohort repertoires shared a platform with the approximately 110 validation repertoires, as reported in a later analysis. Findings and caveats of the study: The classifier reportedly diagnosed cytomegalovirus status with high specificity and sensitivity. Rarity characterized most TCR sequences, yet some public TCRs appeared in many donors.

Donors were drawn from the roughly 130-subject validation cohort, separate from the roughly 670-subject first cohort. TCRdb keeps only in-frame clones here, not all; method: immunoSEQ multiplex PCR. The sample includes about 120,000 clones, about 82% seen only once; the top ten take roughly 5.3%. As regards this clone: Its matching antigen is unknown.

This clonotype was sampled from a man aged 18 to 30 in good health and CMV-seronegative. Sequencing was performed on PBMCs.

The CDR3: CASSYGQGNTGELFF. CDR3 bases: TGTGCCAGCAGCTACGGACAGGGGAACACCGGGGAGCTGTTTTTT. The V and J genes are TRBV27 and TRBJ2-2, with 8 bases matching TRBD1. V lost 6 bases, J lost 1 base, and 4 bases stayed unmatched. Germline V lookup: CDR1 MNHEY, CDR2 SMNVEV (reference sequence). The CDR3 consists of 15 residues.